The clone carrying this T cell receptor beta chain was observed a handful of times. Its antigen is currently unknown. Trimming cost V 3 bases and J 4 bases, with 4 bases left between them. CDR3 size: 12 residues. Germline values: CDR1 SEHNR, CDR2 FQNEAQ (reference sequence). The sample originates from a study of T cells after yellow fever vaccination. The study made its TCR cDNA through 5'RACE template switching. That step introduced a universal primer site along with UMIs. TCRdb re-called the 5' RACE reads with MiXCR, one entry per CDR3 protein. The sample records approximately 550,000 distinct CDR3 sequences, under 25% being singletons. Notes on the study in general: Peaking faster, on day 5 versus 15, the secondary response was nonetheless weaker.

The V gene is TRBV7-9, the J gene TRBJ1-5; D uncertain. The sample was PBMCs, taken 15 days after the yellow fever booster vaccination. The clonotype was recovered from a man aged 25 to 40 who received the YFV17D yellow fever vaccine. Here the CDR3 DNA reads TGTGCCAGCAGCTTCAGAAATCAGCCCCAGCATTTT. This gives the protein CASSFRNQPQHF. The variable domain in full, with the rest retrieved from reference TRBV7-9 and TRBJ1-5, is DTGVSQNPRHKITKRGQNVTFRCDPISEHNRLYWYRQTLGQGPEFLTYFQNEAQLEKSRLLSDRFSAERPKGSFSTLEIQRTEQGDSAMYLCASSFRNQPQHFGDGTRLSIL.